One sample yielded the 24 T cell receptor beta chains listed below, sequenced in a study of spatial heterogeneity in lung cancer. TCRdb redid the calling of the 5' RACE reads with MiXCR, one entry per CDR3 protein. Among some 16,000 distinct CDR3 sequences listed, around 3.3% were seen once. As for time point: sample taken at primary tumor resection. Here the sequenced sample was normal lung tissue next to the tumor, taken at surgery. These receptors originate from a male donor with early-stage non-small cell lung cancer.

This clonotype showed up many times. This beta chain came through as a stray read in a library set up for alpha chains, and its size says little. The chain recombines TRBV10-3 with TRBJ2-1; the match to TRBD2 covers 8 bases. In germline, CDR1 is ENHRY, CDR2 SYGVKD. Trimming cost V 6 bases and J 2 bases; bases outside gene matches: 12. The CDR3 has 17 residues. Here the CDR3 reads CAIRGAGVQSAYNEQFF. The CDR3, as DNA: TGTGCCATCAGGGGAGCGGGAGTACAGTCCGCCTACAATGAGCAGTTCTTC.

This clonotype is deemed medium-sized. With the library built for alpha chains, this beta chain is off target and its frequency is not meaningful. The CDR3 DNA sequence: TGTGCCAGCAGCTTACACCAGACAGGGGCCGAAAAACTGTTTTTT. As protein: CASSLHQTGAEKLFF. The chain combines TRBV7-2 with TRBJ1-4; 8 bases match TRBD1. This CDR3 is 15 amino acids long. Losses at the gene ends were 2 bases for V and 8 bases for J; bases not matched to a gene: 7. CDR1 and CDR2 from the germline V gene are SGHTA and FQGNSA.

There are many counts of this clonotype. Because this beta chain is a stray read in a library intended to capture alpha chains, its abundance should not be given much weight. This sequence joins TRBV9 and TRBJ2-1; unclear D gene. Trimming stripped 3 bases from V and 4 bases from J, with 5 bases between. The germline V gene encodes CDR1 SGDLS and CDR2 YYNGEE. The CDR3 has 12 amino acids. CDR3 DNA: TGTGCCAGCAGCGGAACTTACAATGAGCAGTTCTTC. It encodes CASSGTYNEQFF.

Note on this clonotype: Possible read error: a much larger clone is one base away. Since it is a stray read in a library aimed at alpha chains, this beta chain has a size that is not meaningful. The CDR3 nucleotides are TGCAGTGCTTCTCATGGATTTGGGGATGGCTACACCTTC. It translates to CSASHGFGDGYTF. The rearrangement links TRBV20-1 to TRBJ1-2, with D hard to call. Between the trimmed V and J ends, which lost 5 bases and 6 bases, there was a span of 16 bases. The CDR3 contains 13 residues. Germline lookup yields CDR1 DFQATT and CDR2 SNEGSKA (reference sequence).

This clonotype was recorded at least ten times. Since it is a stray read in a library aimed at alpha chains, this beta chain has a size that is not meaningful. V is TRBV24-1 and J is TRBJ2-1; TRBD2 is a possible D gene (7 bases). The germline V gene has CDR1 KGHDR and CDR2 SFDVKD. The CDR3 sequence is 13 residues long. V was clipped by 5 bases and J by 10 bases, with 14 bases between them. DNA of the CDR3: TGTGCCACCAGTGGCGGGGGCCAAGGCGAGCAGTTCTTC. As protein: CATSGGGQGEQFF.

This clonotype was counted many times. Because the library targeted alpha chains, this beta chain is an off-target read whose size means little. This chain links TRBV11-2 with TRBJ2-3, with no clear D. The V gene lost 6 bases and the J gene lost 3 bases, with 10 bases spanning the gap. Germline V lookup: CDR1 SGHAT, CDR2 FQNNGV. The CDR3 consists of 13 residues. The CDR3 region is CASRRGTTDTQYF. For the CDR3, the DNA is TGTGCCAGCAGGAGAGGAACGACAGATACGCAGTATTTT.

At least ten counts were recorded for this clonotype. Within a library made for alpha chains, this beta chain is off target, and its count is uninformative. Written as DNA, the CDR3 is TGCGCCAGCAGCCCCGGACAGGACACAGATACGCAGTATTTT. Translation: CASSPGQDTDTQYF. The chain carries TRBV5-1 and TRBJ2-3, with 7 bases matching TRBD1. After removal of 4 bases from V and 2 bases from J, the junction contained 4 bases not matched to a gene. CDR1 is SGHRS and CDR2 is YFSETQ in the germline V gene. This CDR3 spans 14 amino acids.

This clonotype came up many times. A library prepared for alpha chains yielded this beta chain as an off-target read; its size is of little meaning. The chain combines TRBV6-1 with TRBJ2-3; D might be TRBD2 (6 bases). V was pared by 5 bases and J by 0 bases, with 9 bases between. Germline CDR1 MNHNS, CDR2 SASEGT. The CDR3 length is 14 residues. The CDR3 sequence is CASSLRDSTDTQYF. CDR3 nucleotides: TGTGCCAGCAGTCTGCGGGACAGCACAGATACGCAGTATTTT.

In this sample, this clonotype is medium-sized. Because this beta chain is a stray read in a library intended to capture alpha chains, its abundance should not be given much weight. The CDR3 DNA is TGTGCCAGCAGCCAAGTTCGAGGCACCGGGGAGCTGTTTTTT. Translation gives CASSQVRGTGELFF. The chain combines TRBV3-1 with TRBJ2-2; D unresolved. V lost 1 base to trimming and J lost 4 bases, with 7 bases between them. The V gene's germline CDR1 is LGHDT and CDR2 YNNKEL (reference sequence). The CDR3 sequence is 14 residues long.

This clonotype was recorded at least ten times. Because this beta chain is a stray read in a library intended to capture alpha chains, its abundance should not be given much weight. The chain has TRBV5-5 and TRBJ2-3; the match to TRBD2 covers 10 bases. Germline CDR1 SGHKS, CDR2 YYEKEE (reference sequence). The trim removed 4 bases at V and 6 bases at J, leaving 11 bases unmatched. This CDR3 has 16 amino acids. CDR3 sequence (DNA): TGTGCCAGCAGCCCGGAGGCTAGCGGGAGTTGGGATACGCAGTATTTT. Amino acids: CASSPEASGSWDTQYF.

This clonotype occurred many times. This beta chain is off target for a library built for alpha chains, so its abundance means little. The chain employs TRBV10-3 and TRBJ2-5; D is possibly TRBD1 or TRBD2 (6 bases each). The V end was cut by 0 bases, the J end by 2 bases, with 13 bases between. CDR1 and CDR2 from the germline V gene are ENHRY and SYGVKD. The CDR3 extends over 16 amino acids. The CDR3 DNA is TGTGCCATCAGTGAGTCAGCGGGCAGGGGTCAAGAGACCCAGTACTTC. The encoded protein is CAISESAGRGQETQYF.

This clonotype has ten or more counts. With the library built for alpha chains, this beta chain is off target and its frequency is not meaningful. This sequence joins TRBV20-1 and TRBJ2-3; D possibly corresponds to TRBD2 (6 bases). The germline V gene has CDR1 DFQATT and CDR2 SNEGSKA (reference sequence). The V gene lost 5 bases and the J gene lost 0 bases, with 12 bases spanning the gap. CDR3 length: 14 amino acids. The DNA for the CDR3 is TGCAGTGCTGGGGGGTACTCTAGCACAGATACGCAGTATTTT. It specifies CSAGGYSSTDTQYF.

This clonotype was counted many times. Because this beta chain is a stray read in a library intended to capture alpha chains, its abundance should not be given much weight. The V and J genes are TRBV20-1 and TRBJ1-5; the D is unclear. Germline lookup yields CDR1 DFQATT and CDR2 SNEGSKA (reference sequence). The CDR3 has 13 residues. Trimming removed 6 bases from V and 5 bases from J, with 14 bases in between. CDR3 bases: TGCAGTGCCCAATCCAGCGTTGATCAGCCCCAGCATTTT. Translation gives CSAQSSVDQPQHF.

This clonotype was recorded at least ten times. Being off target in a library aimed at alpha chains, this beta chain has a size of little meaning. This sequence joins TRBV11-3 and TRBJ2-3, with D perhaps matching TRBD1 (5 bases). The V gene's germline CDR1 is SGHNT and CDR2 YENEEA. Trimming took off 6 bases at V and 4 bases at J, with 14 bases between the two ends. CDR3 length: 14 residues. The CDR3 region has the DNA TGTGCCAGCAGAACCAACGTGGGGCCAGATACGCAGTATTTT. Its translation is CASRTNVGPDTQYF.

This clonotype has a count of ten or more. For a library built for alpha chains, this beta chain is a stray read; little rests on its size. V usage is TRBV10-3 and J usage is TRBJ1-5, with unresolved D. Germline CDR1 is ENHRY and CDR2 is SYGVKD. The CDR3 length is 14 residues. Trimming left V 4 bases short and J 7 bases short, with 14 bases between. The CDR3 loop reads CAISGGPGGQPQHF. The CDR3 DNA sequence: TGTGCCATCAGTGGAGGGCCAGGAGGACAGCCCCAGCATTTT.

This clonotype has a count of ten or more. This beta chain appears as a stray read in a library generated for alpha chains; its size is not informative. This chain uses TRBV5-1 with TRBJ2-7, with unresolved D. The CDR3 runs 14 residues. Germline CDR1 and CDR2: SGHRS and YFSETQ. Between the trimmed V and J ends, which lost 1 base and 0 bases, there was a span of 8 bases. The CDR3, as DNA: TGCGCCAGCAGCTTGCAGGCAGGCTCCTACGAGCAGTACTTC. Translated, it gives CASSLQAGSYEQYF.

In its sample, this clonotype was seen many times. Being off target in a library aimed at alpha chains, this beta chain has a size of little meaning. V is TRBV15 and J is TRBJ1-6; 8 bases are a match to TRBD1. Germline V lookup: CDR1 LNHNV, CDR2 YYDKDF (reference sequence). The CDR3 contains 15 residues. V was clipped by 5 bases and J by 8 bases; unmatched bases: 8. The CDR3 sequence is CATSSRQGSDSPLHF. The DNA for the CDR3 is TGTGCCACCAGCTCCAGACAGGGGAGTGATTCACCCCTCCACTTT.

This clonotype was recorded at least ten times. The library was built for alpha chains, so this beta chain is an off-target read and its size means little. This chain links TRBV9 with TRBJ2-1, with D possibly TRBD2 on 5 matching bases. The CDR3 has 14 residues. Trimming cost V 4 bases and J 8 bases, with 16 bases left between them. Germline V CDR1 and CDR2: SGDLS, YYNGEE. The CDR3 here is CASSIGLQRDEQFF. The DNA of the CDR3 is TGTGCCAGCAGCATCGGGCTTCAGAGGGATGAGCAGTTCTTC.

This clonotype was found many times. This beta chain is off target for a library built for alpha chains, so its abundance means little. The chain carries TRBV2 and TRBJ1-5; D call uncertain. Germline V gives CDR1 SNHLY, CDR2 FYNNEI. The CDR3 extends over 13 amino acids. The germline V and J ends were trimmed by 8 bases and 4 bases, with 12 bases remaining between them. CDR3 coding DNA: TGTGCCAGCCATACAGATTCTAATCAGCCCCAGCATTTT. It translates to CASHTDSNQPQHF.

This clonotype was picked up many times. Because the library targeted alpha chains, this beta chain is an off-target read whose size means little. CDR3 coding DNA: TGTGCCAGCAGCTTTACAGGGGTCAGGAATGAGCAGTTCTTC. It translates to CASSFTGVRNEQFF. This chain links TRBV11-3 with TRBJ2-1, with 7 bases aligning to TRBD1. The trim removed 3 bases at V and 7 bases at J, leaving 6 bases unmatched. The CDR3 is 14 residues long. The germline CDR1 and CDR2 sequences are SGHNT and YENEEA.

This clonotype qualifies as medium-sized. A library made for alpha chains picked up this beta chain off target, so its size means little. The chain carries TRBV28 and TRBJ2-7; D is possibly TRBD1 or TRBD2 (5 bases each). Germline V gene lookup returns CDR1 MDHEN and CDR2 SYDVKM. Trimming removed 3 bases from V and 0 bases from J, with 9 bases in between. The CDR3 has 14 residues. CDR3 residues: CASSLRGVSYEQYF. DNA of the CDR3: TGTGCCAGCAGTTTGAGGGGAGTCTCCTACGAGCAGTACTTC. The full variable domain, its missing parts supplied by reference TRBV28 and TRBJ2-7, is DVKVTQSSRYLVKRTGEKVFLECVQDMDHENMFWYRQDPGLGLRLIYFSYDVKMKEKGDIPEGYSVSREKKERFSLILESASTNQTSMYLCASSLRGVSYEQYFGPGTRLTVT.

This clonotype has ten or more counts. This beta chain slipped into a library made for alpha chains as a stray read, so its size is not meaningful. The V gene is TRBV11-2, the J gene TRBJ1-2; D is unclear. V was clipped by 0 bases and J by 4 bases, with 6 bases between them. This CDR3 region has 13 residues. CDR1 is SGHAT and CDR2 is FQNNGV in the germline V gene. CDR3 in amino acids: CASSLDSGYGYTF. For the CDR3, the DNA is TGTGCCAGCAGCTTAGACAGCGGCTATGGCTACACCTTC.

This clonotype showed up many times. This beta chain turned up in a library designed for alpha chains; as an off-target read, its abundance says little. The chain has TRBV7-8 and TRBJ2-3; 8 nucleotides line up with TRBD2. Germline V lookup: CDR1 SGHVS, CDR2 FQNEAQ. The CDR3 has 16 residues. V was clipped by 10 bases and J by 1 base; unmatched bases: 13. The CDR3 reads CATTMWSGSGTDTQYF. The DNA of the CDR3 is TGTGCCACCACAATGTGGAGCGGGAGTGGCACAGATACGCAGTATTTT.

This clonotype was observed at least ten times. Since the library was made to target alpha chains, this beta chain is a stray read and its abundance is not meaningful. This sequence joins TRBV7-8 and TRBJ1-5, with 7 bases matching TRBD1. Germline CDR1 and CDR2: SGHVS and FQNEAQ. Unmatched junction bases numbered 4, after V lost 5 bases and J lost 6 bases. The length of the CDR3 is 13 residues. The CDR3 coding sequence is TGTGCCAGCAGCCCACAGGGGATTCAGCCCCAGCATTTT. Translation gives CASSPQGIQPQHF.